The 7 T cell receptor beta chains reported below all come from one sample, sequenced in a study of T-cell reconstitution after alpha-beta-depleted transplantation in children. Preparing the TCRbeta library involved the use of unique molecular identifiers. One entry per CDR3 protein results from TCRdb running MiXCR on the PCR reads. The repertoire holds a few hundred thousand distinct CDR3 sequences, with around 20% as singletons. The material was PBMCs from the stem cell graft donor, obtained from the stem cell graft. The receptor source for this set is a human donor who donated a stem cell graft to a child with acute lymphoblastic leukemia.

This clonotype was seen a few times. The chain uses TRBV12-3 or TRBV12-4 and TRBJ1-2, with D unclear. Trimming removed 10 bases from V and 5 bases from J, with 11 bases in between. This CDR3 is built from 11 residues. The CDR3 nucleotides are TGTGCCACCGGAGATTTTTATGGCTACACCTTC. Translating it yields CATGDFYGYTF.

This clonotype was detected only once. The chain recombines TRBV6-5 with TRBJ2-1, with D uncertain. V was pared by 0 bases and J by 5 bases, with 14 bases between. The CDR3 spans 16 residues. CDR1 is MNHEY, CDR2 SVGAGI, per germline. For the CDR3, the DNA is TGTGCCAGCAGTTACTCAATTGAGCTACCCCACAATGAGCAGTTCTTC. Translating gives CASSYSIELPHNEQFF.

The chain joins TRBV4-1 to TRBJ2-1; 11 bases match TRBD2. Germline-derived CDR1 and CDR2 are MGHRA and YSYEKL. J lost 8 bases, V lost 2 bases, and 17 bases had no gene match. This CDR3 spans 19 amino acids. The CDR3 sequence: CASSQPKLAGGPQGDEQFF. CDR3 nucleotide sequence: TGCGCCAGCAGCCAACCTAAGCTAGCGGGGGGACCCCAGGGGGATGAGCAGTTCTTC.

This chain connects TRBV12-3 or TRBV12-4 to TRBJ2-3, with TRBD2 identical over 8 bases. The CDR3 covers 14 residues. V dropped 6 bases and J dropped 5; count of bases not matched to a gene: 7. The CDR3 loop is CASSTSGSGDTQYF. CDR3 bases: TGTGCCAGCAGCACCAGCGGGAGTGGAGATACGCAGTATTTT.

This clonotype showed up just a few times. The rearrangement uses TRBV9 and TRBJ2-7; tentatively, D is TRBD2 (6 bases). The V end was cut by 6 bases, the J end by 1 base, with 23 bases between. This CDR3 contains 17 residues. CDR1 is SGDLS and CDR2 is YYNGEE in the germline V gene. Here the CDR3 reads CASNNYPTGERSYEQYF. CDR3 DNA: TGTGCCAGCAACAACTATCCTACGGGAGAACGGTCCTACGAGCAGTACTTC.

This chain links TRBV25-1 with TRBJ1-2; 9 bases are a match to TRBD1. The CDR3 contains 19 residues. Per germline, CDR1 MGHDK and CDR2 SYGVNS. With V trimmed by 3 bases and J by 4 bases, 18 bases remained unmatched. The CDR3 sequence is CASSDLMGNRDRDSYGYTF. The CDR3 DNA reads TGTGCCAGCAGTGACTTAATGGGGAACCGGGACAGGGATAGCTATGGCTACACCTTC.

J is TRBJ2-5 and V is TRBV5-1; the D gene could be TRBD1 or TRBD2 (5 bases each). Trimming took off 0 bases at V and 7 bases at J, with 13 bases between the two ends. There are 14 residues in the CDR3. Germline CDR1 SGHRS, CDR2 YFSETQ. CDR3 amino acids: CASSLGDLIGTQYF. Written as DNA, the CDR3 is TGCGCCAGCAGCTTGGGGGACCTAATAGGGACCCAGTACTTC.